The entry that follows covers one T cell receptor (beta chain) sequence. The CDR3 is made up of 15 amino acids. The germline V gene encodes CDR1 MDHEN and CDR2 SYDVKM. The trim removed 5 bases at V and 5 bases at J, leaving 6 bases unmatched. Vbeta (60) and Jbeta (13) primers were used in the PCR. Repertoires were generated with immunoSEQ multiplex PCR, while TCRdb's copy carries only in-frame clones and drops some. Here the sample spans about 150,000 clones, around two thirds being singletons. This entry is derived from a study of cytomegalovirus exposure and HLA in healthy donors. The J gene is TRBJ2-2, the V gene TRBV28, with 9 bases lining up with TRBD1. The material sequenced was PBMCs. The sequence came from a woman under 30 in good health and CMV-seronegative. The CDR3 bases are TGTGCCAGCAGTCAATACAGGGGGCGTACCGGGGAGCTGTTTTTT. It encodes CASSQYRGRTGELFF.